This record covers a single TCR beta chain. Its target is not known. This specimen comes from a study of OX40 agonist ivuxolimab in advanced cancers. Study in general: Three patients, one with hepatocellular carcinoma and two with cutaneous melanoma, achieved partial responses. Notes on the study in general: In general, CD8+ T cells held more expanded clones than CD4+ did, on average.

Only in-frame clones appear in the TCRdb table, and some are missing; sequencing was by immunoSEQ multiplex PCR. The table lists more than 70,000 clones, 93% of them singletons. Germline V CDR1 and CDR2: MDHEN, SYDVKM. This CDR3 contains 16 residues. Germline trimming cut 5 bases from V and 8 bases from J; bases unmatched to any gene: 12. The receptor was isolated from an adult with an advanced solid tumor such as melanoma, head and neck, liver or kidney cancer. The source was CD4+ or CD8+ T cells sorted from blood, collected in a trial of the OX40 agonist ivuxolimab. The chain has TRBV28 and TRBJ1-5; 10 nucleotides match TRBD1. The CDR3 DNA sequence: TGTGCCAGCAGTCCCTGGGACAGGGGAAATCGGGAGCCCCAGCATTTT. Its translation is CASSPWDRGNREPQHF. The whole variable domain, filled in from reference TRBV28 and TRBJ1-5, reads DVKVTQSSRYLVKRTGEKVFLECVQDMDHENMFWYRQDPGLGLRLIYFSYDVKMKEKGDIPEGYSVSREKKERFSLILESASTNQTSMYLCASSPWDRGNREPQHFGDGTRLSIL.